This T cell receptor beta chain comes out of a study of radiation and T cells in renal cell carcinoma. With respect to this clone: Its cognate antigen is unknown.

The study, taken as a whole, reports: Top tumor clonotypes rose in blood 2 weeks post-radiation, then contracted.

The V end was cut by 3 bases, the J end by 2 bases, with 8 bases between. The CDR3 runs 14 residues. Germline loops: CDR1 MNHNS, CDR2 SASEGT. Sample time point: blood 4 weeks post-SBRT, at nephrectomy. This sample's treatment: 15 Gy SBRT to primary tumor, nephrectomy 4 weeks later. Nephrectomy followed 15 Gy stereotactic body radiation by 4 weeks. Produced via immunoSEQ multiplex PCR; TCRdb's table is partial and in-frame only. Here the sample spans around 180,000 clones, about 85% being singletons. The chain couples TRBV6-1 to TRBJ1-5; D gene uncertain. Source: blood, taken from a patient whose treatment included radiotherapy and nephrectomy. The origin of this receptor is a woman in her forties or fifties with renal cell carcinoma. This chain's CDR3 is CASSDSGRNQPQHF. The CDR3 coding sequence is TGTGCCAGCAGTGACTCAGGTCGCAATCAGCCCCAGCATTTT.